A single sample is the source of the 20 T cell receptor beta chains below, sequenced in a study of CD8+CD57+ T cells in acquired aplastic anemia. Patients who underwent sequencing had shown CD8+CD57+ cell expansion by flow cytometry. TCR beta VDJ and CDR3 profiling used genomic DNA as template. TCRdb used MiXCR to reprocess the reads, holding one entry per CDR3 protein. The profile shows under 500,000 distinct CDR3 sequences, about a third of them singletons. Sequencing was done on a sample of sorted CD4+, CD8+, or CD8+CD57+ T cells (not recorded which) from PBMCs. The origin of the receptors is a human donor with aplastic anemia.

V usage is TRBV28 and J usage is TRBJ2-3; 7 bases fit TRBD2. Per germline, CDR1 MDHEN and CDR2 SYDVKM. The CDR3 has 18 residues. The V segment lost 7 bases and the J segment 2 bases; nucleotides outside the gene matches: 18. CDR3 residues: CASTSPAGSGYHTDTQYF. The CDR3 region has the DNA TGTGCCAGCACCTCTCCGGCAGGTAGCGGGTATCACACAGATACGCAGTATTTT. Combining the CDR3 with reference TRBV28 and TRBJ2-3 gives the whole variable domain DVKVTQSSRYLVKRTGEKVFLECVQDMDHENMFWYRQDPGLGLRLIYFSYDVKMKEKGDIPEGYSVSREKKERFSLILESASTNQTSMYLCASTSPAGSGYHTDTQYFGPGTRLTVL.

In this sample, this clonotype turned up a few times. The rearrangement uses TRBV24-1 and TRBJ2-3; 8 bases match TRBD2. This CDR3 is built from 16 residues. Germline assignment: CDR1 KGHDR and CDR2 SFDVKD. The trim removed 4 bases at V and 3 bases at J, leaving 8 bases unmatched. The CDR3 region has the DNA TGTGCCACCAGTGAAAGACAAGCGGGAGTTACAGATACGCAGTATTTT. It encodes CATSERQAGVTDTQYF.

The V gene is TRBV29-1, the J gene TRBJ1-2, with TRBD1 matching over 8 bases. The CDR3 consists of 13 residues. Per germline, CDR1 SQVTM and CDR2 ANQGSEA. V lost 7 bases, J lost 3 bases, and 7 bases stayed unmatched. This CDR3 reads CSATGVLDYGYTF. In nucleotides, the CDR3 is TGCAGCGCGACAGGGGTCCTCGACTATGGCTACACCTTC.

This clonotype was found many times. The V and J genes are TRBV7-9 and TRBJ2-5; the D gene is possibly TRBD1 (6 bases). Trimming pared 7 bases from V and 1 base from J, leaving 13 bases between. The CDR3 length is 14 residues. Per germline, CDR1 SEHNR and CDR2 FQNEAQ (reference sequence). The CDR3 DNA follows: TGTGCCAGCACTCTCACGGACAGCCAAGAGACCCAGTACTTC. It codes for CASTLTDSQETQYF.

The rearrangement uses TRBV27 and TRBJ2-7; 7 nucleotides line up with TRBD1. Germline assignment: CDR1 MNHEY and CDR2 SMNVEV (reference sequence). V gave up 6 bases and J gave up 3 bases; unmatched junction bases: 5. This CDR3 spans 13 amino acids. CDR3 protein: CASSSQGDYEQYF. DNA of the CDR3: TGTGCCAGCAGCTCCCAGGGGGACTACGAGCAGTACTTC.

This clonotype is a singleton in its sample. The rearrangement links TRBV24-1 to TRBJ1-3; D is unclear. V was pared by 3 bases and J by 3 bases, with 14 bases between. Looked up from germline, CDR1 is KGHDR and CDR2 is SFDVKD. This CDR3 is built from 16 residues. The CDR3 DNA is TGTGCCACCAGTGATCCCGGGGAACTCGGTGGAAACACCATATATTTT. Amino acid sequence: CATSDPGELGGNTIYF.

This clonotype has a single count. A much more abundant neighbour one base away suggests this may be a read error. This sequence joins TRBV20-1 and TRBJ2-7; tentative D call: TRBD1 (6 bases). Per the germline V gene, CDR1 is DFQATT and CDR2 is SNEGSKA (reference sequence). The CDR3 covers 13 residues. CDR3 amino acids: CSAIAGTKGEQCF. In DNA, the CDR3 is TGCAGTGCTATCGCCGGGACAAAGGGAGAGCAGTGCTTC.

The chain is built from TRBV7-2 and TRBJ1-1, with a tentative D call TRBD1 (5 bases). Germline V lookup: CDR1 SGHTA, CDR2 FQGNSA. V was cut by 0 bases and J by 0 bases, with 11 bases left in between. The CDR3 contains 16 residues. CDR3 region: CASSLASGKVNTEAFF. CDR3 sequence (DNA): TGTGCCAGCAGCTTAGCGTCAGGGAAAGTGAACACTGAAGCTTTCTTT. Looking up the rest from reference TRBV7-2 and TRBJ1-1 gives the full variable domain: GAGVSQSPSNKVTEKGKDVELRCDPISGHTALYWYRQSLGQGLEFLIYFQGNSAPDKSGLPSDRFSAERTGGSVSTLTIQRTQQEDSAVYLCASSLASGKVNTEAFFGQGTRLTVV.

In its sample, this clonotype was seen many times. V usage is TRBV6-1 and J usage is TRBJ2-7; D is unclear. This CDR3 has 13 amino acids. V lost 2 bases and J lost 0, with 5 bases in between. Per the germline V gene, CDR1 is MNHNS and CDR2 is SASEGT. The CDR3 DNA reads TGTGCCAGCAGTGAACAGCACTCCTACGAGCAGTACTTC. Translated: CASSEQHSYEQYF.

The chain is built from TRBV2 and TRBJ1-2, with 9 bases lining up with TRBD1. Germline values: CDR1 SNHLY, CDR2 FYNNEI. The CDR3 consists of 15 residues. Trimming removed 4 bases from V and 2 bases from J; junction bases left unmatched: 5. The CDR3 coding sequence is TGTGCCAGCAGTGGTACAGGGGGCAAAAACTATGGCTACACCTTC. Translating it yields CASSGTGGKNYGYTF.

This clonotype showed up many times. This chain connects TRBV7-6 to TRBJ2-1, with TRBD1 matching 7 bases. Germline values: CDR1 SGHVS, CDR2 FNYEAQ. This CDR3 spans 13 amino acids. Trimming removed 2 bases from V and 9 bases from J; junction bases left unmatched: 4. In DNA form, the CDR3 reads TGTGCCAGCAGCTTACCCCCAGGGGGTGAGCAGTTCTTC. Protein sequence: CASSLPPGGEQFF.

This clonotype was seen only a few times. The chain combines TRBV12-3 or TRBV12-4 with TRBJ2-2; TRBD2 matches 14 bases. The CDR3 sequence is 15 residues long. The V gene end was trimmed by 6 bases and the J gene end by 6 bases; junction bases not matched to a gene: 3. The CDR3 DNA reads TGTGCCAGCAGCCAGACTAGCGGGGGGGCCGGGGAGCTGTTTTTT. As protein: CASSQTSGGAGELFF.

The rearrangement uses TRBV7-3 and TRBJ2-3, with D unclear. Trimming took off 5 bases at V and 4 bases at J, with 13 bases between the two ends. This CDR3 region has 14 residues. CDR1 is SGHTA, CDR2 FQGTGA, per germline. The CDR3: CASSPTPLADTQYF. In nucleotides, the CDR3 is TGTGCCAGCAGCCCCACACCCCTCGCAGATACGCAGTATTTT.

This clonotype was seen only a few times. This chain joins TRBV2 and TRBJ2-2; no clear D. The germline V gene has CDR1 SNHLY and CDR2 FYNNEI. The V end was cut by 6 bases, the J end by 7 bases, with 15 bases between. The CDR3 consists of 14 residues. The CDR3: CASSLTPVYGELFF. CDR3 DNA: TGTGCCAGCAGCTTAACTCCCGTTTACGGGGAGCTGTTTTTT.

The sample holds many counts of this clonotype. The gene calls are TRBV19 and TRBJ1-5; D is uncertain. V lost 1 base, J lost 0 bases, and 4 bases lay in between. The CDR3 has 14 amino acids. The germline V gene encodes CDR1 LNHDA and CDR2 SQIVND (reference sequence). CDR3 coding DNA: TGTGCCAGTAGTATAGGGGTTAGCAATCAGCCCCAGCATTTT. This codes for CASSIGVSNQPQHF.

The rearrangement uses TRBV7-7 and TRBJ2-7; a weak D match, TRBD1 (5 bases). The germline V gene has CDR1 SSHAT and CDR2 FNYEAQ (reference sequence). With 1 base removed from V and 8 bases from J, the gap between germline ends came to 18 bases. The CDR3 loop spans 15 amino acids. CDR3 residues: CASSLGSREREQQYF. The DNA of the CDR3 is TGTGCCAGCAGCTTAGGGTCCAGGGAAAGAGAACAGCAGTACTTC.

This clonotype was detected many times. This chain's CDR3 is CAIRAGGKNEQFF. CDR3 coding DNA: TGTGCCATCAGGGCGGGCGGGAAAAATGAGCAGTTCTTC. V and J are TRBV10-3 and TRBJ2-1, with TRBD2 as a possible D gene (6 bases). CDR3 length: 13 residues. The V end was cut by 6 bases, the J end by 7 bases, with 13 bases between. Per germline, CDR1 ENHRY and CDR2 SYGVKD.

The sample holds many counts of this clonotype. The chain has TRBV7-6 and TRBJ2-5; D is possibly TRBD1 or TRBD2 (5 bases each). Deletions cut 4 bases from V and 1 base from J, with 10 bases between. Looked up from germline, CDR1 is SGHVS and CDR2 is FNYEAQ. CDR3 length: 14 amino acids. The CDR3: CASSWVGVQETQYF. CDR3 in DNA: TGTGCCAGCAGCTGGGTGGGGGTCCAAGAGACCCAGTACTTC.

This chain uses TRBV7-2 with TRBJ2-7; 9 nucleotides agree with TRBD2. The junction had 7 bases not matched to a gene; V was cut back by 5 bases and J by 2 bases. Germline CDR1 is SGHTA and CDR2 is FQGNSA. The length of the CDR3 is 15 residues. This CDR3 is CASSLGGGAAYEQYF. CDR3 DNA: TGTGCCAGCAGCCTAGGCGGGGGGGCCGCCTACGAGCAGTACTTC.

The chain's CDR3 is CASSIAEGNTIYF. The CDR3 DNA reads TGTGCCAGCAGCATAGCCGAAGGAAACACCATATATTTT. The rearrangement links TRBV7-3 to TRBJ1-3; D is undetermined. Germline V gene sequence: CDR1 SGHTA, CDR2 FQGTGA. The CDR3 spans 13 residues. V was pared by 5 bases and J by 4 bases, with 9 bases between.